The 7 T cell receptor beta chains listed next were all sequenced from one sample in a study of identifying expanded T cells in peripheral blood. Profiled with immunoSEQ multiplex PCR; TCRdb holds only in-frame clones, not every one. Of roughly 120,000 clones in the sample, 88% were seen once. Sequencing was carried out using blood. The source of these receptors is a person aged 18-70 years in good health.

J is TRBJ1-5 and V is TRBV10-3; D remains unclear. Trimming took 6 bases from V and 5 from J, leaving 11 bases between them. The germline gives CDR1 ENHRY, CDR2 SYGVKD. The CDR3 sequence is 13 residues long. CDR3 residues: CAIRDSRDQPQHF. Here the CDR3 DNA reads TGTGCCATCAGAGACTCTAGGGATCAGCCCCAGCATTTT.

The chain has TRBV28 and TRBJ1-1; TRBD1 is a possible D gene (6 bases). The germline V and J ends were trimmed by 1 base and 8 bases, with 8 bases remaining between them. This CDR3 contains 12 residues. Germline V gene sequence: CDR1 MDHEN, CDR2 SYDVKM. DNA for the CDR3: TGTGCCAGCAGTTTATTAGGGGGAGAAGCTTTCTTT. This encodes CASSLLGGEAFF.

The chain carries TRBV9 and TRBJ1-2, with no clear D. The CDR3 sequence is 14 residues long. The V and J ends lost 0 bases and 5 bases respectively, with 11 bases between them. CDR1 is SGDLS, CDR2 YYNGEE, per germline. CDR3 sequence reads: CASSVVGMGYGYTF. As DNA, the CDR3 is TGTGCCAGCAGCGTAGTTGGGATGGGTTATGGCTACACCTTC.

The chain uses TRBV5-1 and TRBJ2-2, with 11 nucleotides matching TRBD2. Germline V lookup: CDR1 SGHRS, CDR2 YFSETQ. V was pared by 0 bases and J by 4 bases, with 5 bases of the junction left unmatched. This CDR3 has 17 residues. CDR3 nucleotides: TGCGCCAGCAGCTTGGGCACTAGCGGGAGAGGCACCGGGGAGCTGTTTTTT. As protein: CASSLGTSGRGTGELFF.

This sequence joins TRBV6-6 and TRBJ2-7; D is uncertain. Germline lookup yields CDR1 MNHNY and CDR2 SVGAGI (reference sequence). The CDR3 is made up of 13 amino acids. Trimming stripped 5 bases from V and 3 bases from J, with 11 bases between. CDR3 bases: TGTGCCAGCAGTCATCACACAGACTACGAGCAGTACTTC. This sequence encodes CASSHHTDYEQYF.

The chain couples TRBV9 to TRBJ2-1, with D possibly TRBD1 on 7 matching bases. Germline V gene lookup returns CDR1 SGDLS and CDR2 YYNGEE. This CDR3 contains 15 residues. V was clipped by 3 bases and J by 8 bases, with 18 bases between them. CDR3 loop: CASSAAGQYFDEQFF. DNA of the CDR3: TGTGCCAGCAGCGCCGCGGGACAGTACTTCGATGAGCAGTTCTTC. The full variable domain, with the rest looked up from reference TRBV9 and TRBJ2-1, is DSGVTQTPKHLITATGQRVTLRCSPRSGDLSVYWYQQSLDQGLQFLIQYYNGEERAKGNILERFSAQQFPDLHSELNLSSLELGDSALYFCASSAAGQYFDEQFFGPGTRLTVL.

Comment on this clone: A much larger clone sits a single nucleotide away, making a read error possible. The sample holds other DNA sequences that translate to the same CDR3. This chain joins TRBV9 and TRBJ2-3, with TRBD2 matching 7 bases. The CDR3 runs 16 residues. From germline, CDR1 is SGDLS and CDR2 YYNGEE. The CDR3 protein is CASSAHGTTVTDTQYF. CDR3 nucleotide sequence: TGCGCCAGCAGCGCCCACGGGACTACCGTCACAGATACGCAGTATTTT.